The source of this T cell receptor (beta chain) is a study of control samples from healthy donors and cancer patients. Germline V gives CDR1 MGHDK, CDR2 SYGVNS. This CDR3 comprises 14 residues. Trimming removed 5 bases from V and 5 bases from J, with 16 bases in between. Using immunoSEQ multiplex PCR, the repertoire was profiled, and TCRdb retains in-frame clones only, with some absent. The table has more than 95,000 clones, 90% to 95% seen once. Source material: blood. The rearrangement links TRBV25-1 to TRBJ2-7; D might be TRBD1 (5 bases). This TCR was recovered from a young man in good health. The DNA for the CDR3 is TGTGCCAGCAGTATTAGTGGGGCCGTAGACGAGCAGTACTTC. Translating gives CASSISGAVDEQYF.